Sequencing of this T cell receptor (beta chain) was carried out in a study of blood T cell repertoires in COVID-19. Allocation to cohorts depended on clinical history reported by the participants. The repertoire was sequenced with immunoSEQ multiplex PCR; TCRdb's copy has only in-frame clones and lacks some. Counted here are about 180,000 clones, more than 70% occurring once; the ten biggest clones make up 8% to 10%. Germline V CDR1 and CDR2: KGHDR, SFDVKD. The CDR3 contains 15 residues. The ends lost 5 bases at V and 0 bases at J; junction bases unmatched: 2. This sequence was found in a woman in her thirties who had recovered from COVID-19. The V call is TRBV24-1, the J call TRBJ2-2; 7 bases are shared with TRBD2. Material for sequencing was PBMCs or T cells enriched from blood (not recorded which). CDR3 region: CATSGAGANTGELFF. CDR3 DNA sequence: TGTGCCACCAGTGGCGCGGGAGCGAACACCGGGGAGCTGTTTTTT.